The clone carrying this TCR beta chain was found a few times. No antigen is known for it. This specimen belongs to a study of response to subunit inactivated influenza vaccine. Findings of the study overall: Authors proposed each seasonal influenza vaccination draws in few new T cells.

TCRdb passed the RT-PCR reads through MiXCR, listing each CDR3 protein once. The data show a few hundred thousand distinct CDR3 sequences, with about 15% seen just once and over 8.5% held by the top ten. Sequencing was performed on PBMCs from blood, taken roughly 12 days after vaccination. The clonotype originates from a middle-aged man who received an inactivated influenza vaccine.

The CDR3 is CASSSRGRQETQYF. The DNA of the CDR3 is TGTGCCAGCAGCTCCAGGGGAAGGCAGGAGACCCAGTACTTC. The genes are TRBV11-2 and TRBJ2-5; tentatively, D is TRBD1 (6 bases). The CDR3 is made up of 14 amino acids. Germline V gene lookup returns CDR1 SGHAT and CDR2 FQNNGV. Trimming left V 4 bases short and J 5 bases short, with 14 bases between.